These T cell receptor beta chains were read from a single sample in a study of blood T cell repertoires in COVID-19. Profiled with immunoSEQ multiplex PCR; TCRdb holds only in-frame clones, not every one. Of approximately 120,000 clones listed, around 79% are singletons. The sample was peripheral blood. Source of these receptors: a man older than 75 with acute or convalescent COVID-19. Each CDR3 is given with its conserved first and last residue. The order of the fields is CDR3 protein, CDR3 DNA, D gene, clone size, V gene, J gene. A D gene is named only where the DNA matches it firmly. Clone size appears in some rows only: once, few, many, or a class for an expanded clone.

CDR3aa: CASSLVSQGAYGYTF
CDR3nt: TGTGCCAGCAGTTTAGTTAGTCAGGGCGCCTATGGCTACACCTTC
d_gene: NA
abundance: NA
v_gene: TRBV28
j_gene: TRBJ1-2

CDR3aa: CASRAGDFYGYTF
CDR3nt: TGTGCCAGCAGGGCGGGGGATTTCTATGGCTACACCTTC
d_gene: NA
abundance: NA
v_gene: TRBV2
j_gene: TRBJ1-2

CDR3aa: CATSRDGSPREEQFF
CDR3nt: TGTGCCACCAGCAGAGACGGGTCCCCAAGAGAGGAGCAGTTCTTC
d_gene: NA
abundance: few
v_gene: TRBV15
j_gene: TRBJ2-1

CDR3aa: CARLGAGEGYGYTF
CDR3nt: TGTGCCAGGCTAGGGGCAGGGGAGGGCTATGGCTACACCTTC
d_gene: NA
abundance: NA
v_gene: TRBV6-5
j_gene: TRBJ1-2

CDR3aa: CASSLVPRSGNTIYF
CDR3nt: TGTGCCAGCAGCTTAGTCCCTCGCTCTGGAAACACCATATATTTT
d_gene: NA
abundance: NA
v_gene: TRBV7-8
j_gene: TRBJ1-3

CDR3aa: CASSQDRNSNQPQHF
CDR3nt: TGTGCCAGCAGTCAGGACAGAAATAGCAATCAGCCCCAGCATTTT
d_gene: NA
abundance: NA
v_gene: TRBV2
j_gene: TRBJ1-5

CDR3aa: CASSQGSDRNQPQHF
CDR3nt: TGTGCCAGCAGCCAAGGGTCAGATCGCAATCAGCCCCAGCATTTT
d_gene: NA
abundance: NA
v_gene: TRBV3-1/TRBV3-2
j_gene: TRBJ1-5

CDR3aa: CASSQVTGGTEAFF
CDR3nt: TGCGCCAGCAGCCAAGTCACAGGGGGCACTGAAGCTTTCTTT
d_gene: TRBD1
abundance: NA
v_gene: TRBV4-3
j_gene: TRBJ1-1

CDR3aa: CAISGQSGEKLFF
CDR3nt: TGTGCCATCAGTGGTCAATCGGGTGAAAAACTGTTTTTT
d_gene: NA
abundance: NA
v_gene: TRBV10-3
j_gene: TRBJ1-4

CDR3aa: CASSLYGAGSTEAFF
CDR3nt: TGTGCCAGCAGCTTATACGGGGCCGGGAGCACTGAAGCTTTCTTT
d_gene: NA
abundance: few
v_gene: TRBV7-9
j_gene: TRBJ1-1

CDR3aa: CASRETGAGNQPQHF
CDR3nt: TGTGCCAGCAGAGAGACAGGGGCGGGCAATCAGCCCCAGCATTTT
d_gene: TRBD1
abundance: NA
v_gene: TRBV6-5
j_gene: TRBJ1-5

CDR3aa: CASSLVGGEQPQHF
CDR3nt: TGCGCCAGCAGCTTGGTGGGAGGGGAACAGCCCCAGCATTTT
d_gene: NA
abundance: once
v_gene: TRBV5-1
j_gene: TRBJ1-5

CDR3aa: CASSVRQGGNQPQHF
CDR3nt: TGTGCCAGTAGTGTCCGACAGGGGGGCAATCAGCCCCAGCATTTT
d_gene: TRBD1
abundance: NA
v_gene: TRBV19
j_gene: TRBJ1-5

CDR3aa: CASSLNRAEQYF
CDR3nt: TGTGCCAGCAGCCTGAACAGGGCAGAGCAGTACTTC
d_gene: NA
abundance: NA
v_gene: TRBV4-2
j_gene: TRBJ2-7

CDR3aa: CALSPSGGAFHEQYF
CDR3nt: TGTGCCTTATCACCAAGCGGGGGGGCCTTCCACGAGCAGTACTTC
d_gene: TRBD2
abundance: NA
v_gene: TRBV10-3
j_gene: TRBJ2-7

CDR3aa: CASSGAALSNTEAFF
CDR3nt: TGTGCCAGCAGTGGGGCAGCTCTTTCGAACACTGAAGCTTTCTTT
d_gene: NA
abundance: NA
v_gene: TRBV2
j_gene: TRBJ1-1

CDR3aa: CASSDPSGPAAGTEAFF
CDR3nt: TGTGCCAGTAGTGATCCTTCCGGGCCAGCGGCAGGCACTGAAGCTTTCTTT
d_gene: NA
abundance: NA
v_gene: TRBV19
j_gene: TRBJ1-1

CDR3aa: CASTPGQRETQYF
CDR3nt: TGTGCCAGCACACCGGGACAGAGGGAGACCCAGTACTTC
d_gene: TRBD1
abundance: NA
v_gene: TRBV6-5
j_gene: TRBJ2-5

CDR3aa: CASSRTGQGYEQYF
CDR3nt: TGTGCCAGCAGCCGAACGGGACAAGGCTACGAGCAGTACTTC
d_gene: NA
abundance: once
v_gene: TRBV3-1/TRBV3-2
j_gene: TRBJ2-7

CDR3aa: CASSIVGGYTGELFF
CDR3nt: TGTGCCAGTAGTATAGTAGGGGGCTACACCGGGGAGCTGTTTTTT
d_gene: TRBD1
abundance: NA
v_gene: TRBV19
j_gene: TRBJ2-2

CDR3aa: CASSSTGTPYNEQFF
CDR3nt: TGTGCCAGCAGTAGCACCGGGACACCTTACAATGAGCAGTTCTTC
d_gene: NA
abundance: once
v_gene: TRBV28
j_gene: TRBJ2-1

CDR3aa: CASSLAVSRQNSPLHF
CDR3nt: TGCGCCAGCAGCTTGGCCGTGTCCAGGCAGAATTCACCCCTCCACTTT
d_gene: NA
abundance: once
v_gene: TRBV5-1
j_gene: TRBJ1-6

CDR3aa: CASSSPGGLNTEAFF
CDR3nt: TGTGCCAGCAGTTCACCGGGGGGGTTGAACACTGAAGCTTTCTTT
d_gene: NA
abundance: NA
v_gene: TRBV6-5
j_gene: TRBJ1-1

CDR3aa: CASSQGGQGDSNEKLFF
CDR3nt: TGTGCCAGCAGCCAAGGGGGACAGGGGGATTCTAATGAAAAACTGTTTTTT
d_gene: TRBD1
abundance: NA
v_gene: TRBV3-1/TRBV3-2
j_gene: TRBJ1-4

CDR3aa: CASSLEGTRKQFF
CDR3nt: TGTGCCAGCAGCCTAGAAGGGACAAGGAAGCAGTTCTTC
d_gene: NA
abundance: NA
v_gene: TRBV11-2
j_gene: TRBJ2-1

CDR3aa: CASSSPPGTPTLGANVLTF
CDR3nt: TGTGCCAGCAGCAGCCCCCCCGGGACACCAACTCTGGGGGCCAACGTCCTGACTTTC
d_gene: NA
abundance: NA
v_gene: TRBV7-6
j_gene: TRBJ2-6

CDR3aa: CASNDRAQPQHF
CDR3nt: TGTGCCAGTAATGACAGGGCCCAGCCCCAGCATTTT
d_gene: TRBD1
abundance: NA
v_gene: TRBV19
j_gene: TRBJ1-5

CDR3aa: CASSRDIAIGTEAFF
CDR3nt: TGCGCCAGCAGCCGGGACATCGCAATTGGCACTGAAGCTTTCTTT
d_gene: NA
abundance: NA
v_gene: TRBV5-1
j_gene: TRBJ1-1

CDR3aa: CASSGQTNQPQHF
CDR3nt: TGTGCCAGCAGTGGACAGACCAATCAGCCCCAGCATTTT
d_gene: NA
abundance: NA
v_gene: TRBV2
j_gene: TRBJ1-5

CDR3aa: CASSQGGGAGQPQHF
CDR3nt: TGCGCCAGCAGCCAAGGAGGGGGCGCGGGGCAGCCCCAGCATTTT
d_gene: TRBD1
abundance: NA
v_gene: TRBV4-1
j_gene: TRBJ1-5

CDR3aa: CASSSMGGKIGYTF
CDR3nt: TGTGCCAGCAGCTCGATGGGGGGGAAAATTGGCTACACCTTC
d_gene: NA
abundance: NA
v_gene: TRBV28
j_gene: TRBJ1-2

CDR3aa: CASSSRTEGYTF
CDR3nt: TGTGCCAGCAGTTCTAGGACAGAAGGCTACACCTTC
d_gene: NA
abundance: once
v_gene: TRBV6-5
j_gene: TRBJ1-2

CDR3aa: CASSTTGTRNSGANVLTF
CDR3nt: TGCGCCAGCAGCACCACCGGGACAAGGAACTCTGGGGCCAACGTCCTGACTTTC
d_gene: NA
abundance: NA
v_gene: TRBV5-1
j_gene: TRBJ2-6

CDR3aa: CASSPGTGQGQPQHF
CDR3nt: TGCGCCAGCAGTCCCGGGACAGGACAAGGACAGCCCCAGCATTTT
d_gene: TRBD1
abundance: once
v_gene: TRBV4-3
j_gene: TRBJ1-5

CDR3aa: CAISESLSGDQPQHF
CDR3nt: TGTGCCATCAGTGAGTCTTTGTCAGGGGATCAGCCCCAGCATTTT
d_gene: NA
abundance: once
v_gene: TRBV10-3
j_gene: TRBJ1-5

CDR3aa: CASSAVGQANQPQHF
CDR3nt: TGTGCCAGCAGTGCCGTAGGACAGGCCAATCAGCCCCAGCATTTT
d_gene: TRBD1
abundance: NA
v_gene: TRBV2
j_gene: TRBJ1-5

CDR3aa: CASSLLLSYSPLHF
CDR3nt: TGTGCCAGCAGCTTATTACTCTCCTACTCACCCCTCCACTTT
d_gene: NA
abundance: NA
v_gene: TRBV7-2
j_gene: TRBJ1-6

CDR3aa: CASSVDRNTEAFF
CDR3nt: TGTGCCAGCAGCGTAGACAGGAACACTGAAGCTTTCTTT
d_gene: NA
abundance: NA
v_gene: TRBV9
j_gene: TRBJ1-1

CDR3aa: CASSLGRGQGRTNEKLFF
CDR3nt: TGTGCCAGCAGCTTGGGAAGGGGTCAGGGTCGGACTAATGAAAAACTGTTTTTT
d_gene: NA
abundance: NA
v_gene: TRBV5-5
j_gene: TRBJ1-4

CDR3aa: CASSERSGQPQHF
CDR3nt: TGTGCCAGCAGTGAACGGTCGGGTCAGCCCCAGCATTTT
d_gene: NA
abundance: NA
v_gene: TRBV2
j_gene: TRBJ1-5

CDR3aa: CASSFADQETQYF
CDR3nt: TGTGCCAGCAGTTTCGCGGACCAAGAGACCCAGTACTTC
d_gene: NA
abundance: NA
v_gene: TRBV27
j_gene: TRBJ2-5

CDR3aa: CASSGRPNQPQHF
CDR3nt: TGTGCCAGTAGTGGGCGACCCAATCAGCCCCAGCATTTT
d_gene: NA
abundance: few
v_gene: TRBV19
j_gene: TRBJ1-5

CDR3aa: CASSPANYYSGELFF
CDR3nt: TGTGCCAGCAGCCCCGCCAACTACTACTCCGGGGAGCTGTTTTTT
d_gene: NA
abundance: few
v_gene: TRBV6-5
j_gene: TRBJ2-2

CDR3aa: CASRGDRAPFSYEQYF
CDR3nt: TGTGCCAGCAGGGGGGACAGGGCCCCTTTCTCCTACGAGCAGTACTTC
d_gene: TRBD1
abundance: NA
v_gene: TRBV2
j_gene: TRBJ2-7

CDR3aa: CASIGGRGLNQPQHF
CDR3nt: TGTGCCAGCATCGGAGGCAGGGGGCTTAATCAGCCCCAGCATTTT
d_gene: TRBD1
abundance: NA
v_gene: TRBV5-4
j_gene: TRBJ1-5